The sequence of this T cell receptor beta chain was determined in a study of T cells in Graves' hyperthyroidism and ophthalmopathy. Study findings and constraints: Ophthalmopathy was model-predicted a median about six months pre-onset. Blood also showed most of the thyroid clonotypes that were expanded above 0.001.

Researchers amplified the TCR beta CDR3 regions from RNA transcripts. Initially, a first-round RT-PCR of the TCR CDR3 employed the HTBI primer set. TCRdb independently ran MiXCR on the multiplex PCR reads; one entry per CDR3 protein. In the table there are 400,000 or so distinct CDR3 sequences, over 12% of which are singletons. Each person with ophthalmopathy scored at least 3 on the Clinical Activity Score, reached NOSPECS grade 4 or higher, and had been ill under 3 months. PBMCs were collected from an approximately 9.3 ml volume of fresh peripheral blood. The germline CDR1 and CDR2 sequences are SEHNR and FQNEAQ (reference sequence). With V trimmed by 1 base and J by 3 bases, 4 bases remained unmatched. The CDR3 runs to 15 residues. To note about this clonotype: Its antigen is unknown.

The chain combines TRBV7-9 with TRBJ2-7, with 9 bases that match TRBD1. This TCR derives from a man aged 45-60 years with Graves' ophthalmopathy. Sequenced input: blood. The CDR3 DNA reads TGTGCCAGCAGCTTAGGTCAGGACAGGGGCTACGAGCAGTACTTC. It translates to CASSLGQDRGYEQYF.